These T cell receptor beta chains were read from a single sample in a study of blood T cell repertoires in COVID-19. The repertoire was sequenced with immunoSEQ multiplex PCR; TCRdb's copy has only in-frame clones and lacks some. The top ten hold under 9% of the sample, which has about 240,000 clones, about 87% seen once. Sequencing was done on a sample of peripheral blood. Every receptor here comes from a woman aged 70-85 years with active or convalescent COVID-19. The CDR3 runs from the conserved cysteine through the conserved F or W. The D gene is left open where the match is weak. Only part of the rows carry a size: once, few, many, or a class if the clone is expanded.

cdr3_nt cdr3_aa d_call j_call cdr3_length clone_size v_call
TGTGCCAGCAGCGAAGCAGTAGCGAATGAGCAGTTCTTC CASSEAVANEQFF NA TRBJ2-1 13 NA TRBV11-3
TGTGCCAGCAGCTTCACTAGCGGGGGGGCCAACGAGCAGTACTTC CASSFTSGGANEQYF TRBD2 TRBJ2-7 15 NA TRBV5-4
TGCGCCAGCAGCCCAATAGCGGGGGGGCCTCAAGAGACCCAGTACTTC CASSPIAGGPQETQYF TRBD2 TRBJ2-5 16 NA TRBV5-1
TGTGCCACTACCGGGACAAGGGTTAATGCCGGGGAGCTGTTTTTT CATTGTRVNAGELFF NA TRBJ2-2 15 many TRBV19
TGTGCCAGCTCGGCGGGGGGACCCTACTCCTACAATGAGCAGTTCTTC CASSAGGPYSYNEQFF TRBD2 TRBJ2-1 16 few TRBV6-4
TGTGCCAGCAGCGTCCAGGGTGAGCAGACCCAGTACTTC CASSVQGEQTQYF NA TRBJ2-5 13 NA TRBV9
TGTGCCAGCAGCTGGGGACAGGGGAACTACAATGAGCAGTTCTTC CASSWGQGNYNEQFF TRBD1 TRBJ2-1 15 NA TRBV7-8
TGCGCCAGCAGCTTGGCCGGAGCCGGGAACTATAATTCACCCCTCCACTTT CASSLAGAGNYNSPLHF NA TRBJ1-6 17 NA TRBV5-1
TGCGCCAGCAGCTCGGGGGACCTACCACCCTACGAGCAGTACTTC CASSSGDLPPYEQYF NA TRBJ2-7 15 NA TRBV5-1
TGCGCCAGCAGCTGGGGTCAGCGGAGCTCCTACAATGAGCAGTTCTTC CASSWGQRSSYNEQFF NA TRBJ2-1 16 NA TRBV5-1
TGTGCCACCAGTGATACAGGGGGTAGGGCCGGGGAGCTGTTTTTT CATSDTGGRAGELFF TRBD1 TRBJ2-2 15 once TRBV24-1
TGTGCCAGCTCACCGATACAGGAAAGGACTGAAGCTTTCTTT CASSPIQERTEAFF NA TRBJ1-1 14 NA TRBV18
TGCGCCAGTCACAGGGGAATCACTGAAGCTTTCTTT CASHRGITEAFF TRBD1 TRBJ1-1 12 few TRBV10-2
TGTGCCACCTCCCGGACGAGGGCAGACACTGAAGCTTTCTTT CATSRTRADTEAFF NA TRBJ1-1 14 NA TRBV6-5
TGCAGCGTTGAAGATACAGGGCGTTCCTCTGGAAACACCATATATTTT CSVEDTGRSSGNTIYF NA TRBJ1-3 16 NA TRBV29-1
TGTGCCAGCAGCCAAGGGGGGGACAGTGACCAAGAGACCCAGTACTTC CASSQGGDSDQETQYF NA TRBJ2-5 16 NA TRBV4-2
TGCGCCAGCAGCTTGGACGGACTATATGGCTACACCTTC CASSLDGLYGYTF NA TRBJ1-2 13 NA TRBV5-1
TGCGCCAGCAGCCCACTGGGGGGGGGCGGAGAGACCCAGTACTTC CASSPLGGGGETQYF NA TRBJ2-5 15 NA TRBV5-1
TGTGCCAGCAGCTTAGTAGTCCTCGGTGAAGCTTTCTTT CASSLVVLGEAFF NA TRBJ1-1 13 NA TRBV7-2
TGTGCCAGCAGTTACCCATCCACAGGGGCGACCACCTACGAGCAGTACTTC CASSYPSTGATTYEQYF TRBD1 TRBJ2-7 17 NA TRBV6-2/TRBV6-3
TGTGCCAGCAGTGCGGATTGGCGGGGCACAGATACGCAGTATTTT CASSADWRGTDTQYF NA TRBJ2-3 15 NA TRBV6-4
TGTGCCAGCAAGACAGGGCGTCGGAACACTGAAGCTTTCTTT CASKTGRRNTEAFF TRBD1 TRBJ1-1 14 NA TRBV3-1/TRBV3-2